This TCR beta chain was captured by sequencing in a study of graft-versus-host responses after intestinal transplantation. A note on this clone: Its antigen is currently unknown.

Profiled with immunoSEQ multiplex PCR; TCRdb holds only in-frame clones, not every one. The sample has about 110,000 clones; roughly nine tenths are singletons. Study findings and constraints: GvH clones detected in recipient marrow included some appearing first in ileum or blood.

V dropped 2 bases and J dropped 3 bases, with 11 bases sitting between them. Germline V gene sequence: CDR1 MNHEY, CDR2 SMNVEV (reference sequence). The CDR3 consists of 14 residues. This rearrangement joins TRBV27 to TRBJ2-7, with D possibly matching TRBD2 (5 bases). Specimen: unstimulated CD4+ T cells sorted from spleen or lymph node cells, collected before transplant. The receptor's source is a human donor who was the organ donor for an intestinal transplant. CDR3 bases: TGTGCCAGCAGTTTAACTAGGGTTAGCTACGAGCAGTACTTC. Translation gives CASSLTRVSYEQYF.